These 16 T cell receptor beta chains were all obtained from the same sample, sequenced in a study of blood T cell repertoires in COVID-19. TCRdb keeps only in-frame clones here, not all; method: immunoSEQ multiplex PCR. The sample contains some 95,000 clones, roughly nine tenths of which appear only once. The sequenced sample consisted of peripheral blood. The source is a man between 65 and 79 years old with acute or convalescent COVID-19.

The chain combines TRBV3-1 (or the pseudogene TRBV3-2) with TRBJ1-1, with TRBD1 matching over 9 bases. V lost 0 bases, J lost 5 bases, and 7 bases stayed unmatched. The germline CDR1 and CDR2 sequences are LGHDT and YNNKEL (reference sequence). The CDR3 runs to 16 residues. Written as DNA, the CDR3 is TGTGCCAGCAGCCAAGATTTGGGGACAGGGTATACTGAAGCTTTCTTT. This sequence encodes CASSQDLGTGYTEAFF.

This chain connects TRBV19 to TRBJ2-5; TRBD1 aligns across 8 bases. The V and J ends lost 7 bases and 5 bases, in that order; junction bases with no gene match: 9. Germline V lookup: CDR1 LNHDA, CDR2 SQIVND (reference sequence). This CDR3 is 14 amino acids long. CDR3 sequence: CASTSDRDGETQYF. CDR3 DNA: TGTGCCAGTACCTCGGACAGGGACGGGGAGACCCAGTACTTC.

This chain joins TRBV5-6 and TRBJ2-7; D call uncertain. The germline CDR1 and CDR2 sequences are SGHDT and YYEEEE. The CDR3 spans 13 residues. The V and J ends lost 4 bases and 0 bases respectively, with 8 bases between them. In nucleotides, the CDR3 is TGTGCCAGCAGCCCCGGGTCCTCCTACGAGCAGTACGTC. It encodes CASSPGSSYEQYV.

The CDR3 spells CASSYSGTGFTEQFF. CDR3 coding DNA: TGTGCCAGCAGTTACTCCGGGACAGGGTTTACTGAGCAGTTCTTC. The V call is TRBV6-6, the J call TRBJ2-1; 9 bases map to TRBD1. V lost 0 bases, J lost 9 bases, and 6 bases stayed unmatched. The germline CDR1 and CDR2 sequences are MNHNY and SVGAGI (reference sequence). The CDR3 has 15 amino acids.

The gene calls are TRBV19 and TRBJ2-2, with 8 bases lining up with TRBD1. V lost 5 bases and J lost 8; bases outside the gene matches: 10. Looked up from germline, CDR1 is LNHDA and CDR2 is SQIVND (reference sequence). The CDR3 runs to 15 residues. Here the CDR3 reads CASSLQGAQEGELFF. CDR3 bases: TGTGCCAGTAGTCTCCAGGGGGCGCAGGAGGGGGAGCTGTTTTTT. The complete variable domain, with remaining parts taken from reference TRBV19 and TRBJ2-2, reads DGGITQSPKYLFRKEGQNVTLSCEQNLNHDAMYWYRQDPGQGLRLIYYSQIVNDFQKGDIAEGYSVSREKKESFPLTVTSAQKNPTAFYLCASSLQGAQEGELFFGEGSRLTVL.

This clone was detected a few times. The CDR3 loop is CASSPPGKPWEQYF. CDR3 nucleotides: TGTGCCAGCAGCCCCCCCGGGAAGCCCTGGGAGCAGTACTTC. The chain recombines TRBV7-3 with TRBJ2-7; D possibly corresponds to TRBD2 (5 bases). This CDR3 contains 14 residues. V gave up 5 bases and J gave up 7 bases, with 18 bases separating them. The germline V gene encodes CDR1 SGHTA and CDR2 FQGTGA. The variable domain in full, completed from reference TRBV7-3 and TRBJ2-7, reads GAGVSQTPSNKVTEKGKYVELRCDPISGHTALYWYRQSLGQGPEFLIYFQGTGAADDSGLPNDRFFAVRPEGSVSTLKIQRTERGDSAVYLCASSPPGKPWEQYFGPGTRLTVT.

The genes are TRBV5-1 and TRBJ1-4; D is unclear. The CDR3 totals 13 residues. CDR1 is SGHRS and CDR2 is YFSETQ in the germline V gene. Deletions cut 4 bases from V and 1 base from J, with 5 bases between. CDR3 nucleotides: TGCGCCAGCAGCCAACAAACTAATGAAAAACTGTTTTTT. Translated, it gives CASSQQTNEKLFF.

The gene calls are TRBV11-1 and TRBJ2-2, with a tentative D call TRBD1 (5 bases). From germline, CDR1 is SGHAT and CDR2 FQDESV (reference sequence). Trimming took off 8 bases at V and 3 bases at J, with 10 bases between the two ends. The CDR3 is made up of 13 amino acids. The CDR3 here is CASERGDTGELFF. For the CDR3, the DNA is TGTGCCAGCGAAAGGGGCGACACCGGGGAGCTGTTTTTT.

The chain employs TRBV3-1 (or the pseudogene TRBV3-2) and TRBJ1-1; the match to TRBD1 covers 7 bases. Germline CDR1 LGHDT, CDR2 YNNKEL (reference sequence). Germline trimming cut 5 bases from V and 0 bases from J; bases unmatched to any gene: 6. The CDR3 extends over 15 amino acids. CDR3 protein: CASSFRQGMNTEAFF. CDR3 DNA: TGTGCCAGCAGCTTCCGACAGGGCATGAACACTGAAGCTTTCTTT.

V usage is TRBV6-5 and J usage is TRBJ1-2; TRBD1 matches 11 bases. Losses at the gene ends were 6 bases for V and 5 bases for J; bases not matched to a gene: 5. Germline-derived CDR1 and CDR2 are MNHEY and SVGAGI. The CDR3 runs 14 residues. CDR3 bases: TGTGCCAGCAGAGGACAGGGGGCGCGGTATGGCTACACCTTC. This codes for CASRGQGARYGYTF.

The J gene is TRBJ1-1, the V gene TRBV27; D is undetermined. Between the trimmed V and J ends, which lost 3 bases and 0 bases, there was a span of 5 bases. CDR1 is MNHEY and CDR2 is SMNVEV in the germline V gene (reference sequence). The CDR3 runs to 13 residues. CDR3 nucleotides: TGTGCCAGCAGTTTTACAGTGAACACTGAAGCTTTCTTT. Its protein is CASSFTVNTEAFF.

The chain employs TRBV7-2 and TRBJ1-2, with no clear D. Between the trimmed V and J ends, which lost 0 bases and 7 bases, there was a span of 9 bases. Germline CDR1 is SGHTA and CDR2 is FQGNSA. This CDR3 contains 13 residues. The CDR3 DNA follows: TGTGCCAGCAGCTTAGCTACCAGAGGTGGCTACACCTTC. The encoded protein is CASSLATRGGYTF.

This clone was counted a single time. The chain combines TRBV7-3 with TRBJ2-2, with TRBD1 as a possible D gene (6 bases). Trimming pared 0 bases from V and 7 bases from J, leaving 9 bases between. Germline V gene lookup returns CDR1 SGHTA and CDR2 FQGTGA. This CDR3 is 14 amino acids long. Here the CDR3 DNA reads TGTGCCAGCAGCTTAACCAGGGGAATCGGGGAGCTGTTTTTT. Residues: CASSLTRGIGELFF. The whole variable domain, filled in from reference TRBV7-3 and TRBJ2-2, reads GAGVSQTPSNKVTEKGKYVELRCDPISGHTALYWYRQSLGQGPEFLIYFQGTGAADDSGLPNDRFFAVRPEGSVSTLKIQRTERGDSAVYLCASSLTRGIGELFFGEGSRLTVL.

The V gene is TRBV28, the J gene TRBJ2-7; 7 bases align to TRBD1. Germline-derived CDR1 and CDR2 are MDHEN and SYDVKM. The ends lost 7 bases at V and 3 bases at J; junction bases unmatched: 6. CDR3 length: 13 residues. The CDR3 reads CASKDRSNYEQYF. The CDR3 region has the DNA TGTGCCAGCAAGGACAGGAGCAACTACGAGCAGTACTTC. The full variable domain, in which reference TRBV28 and TRBJ2-7 provide the parts outside the CDR3, is DVKVTQSSRYLVKRTGEKVFLECVQDMDHENMFWYRQDPGLGLRLIYFSYDVKMKEKGDIPEGYSVSREKKERFSLILESASTNQTSMYLCASKDRSNYEQYFGPGTRLTVT.

The J gene is TRBJ2-1, the V gene TRBV7-8; a possible D gene is TRBD2 (5 bases). The CDR3 runs 17 residues. Trimming took 4 bases from V and 2 from J, leaving 18 bases between them. Per germline, CDR1 SGHVS and CDR2 FQNEAQ. The CDR3 is CASSSAPTGSPYNEQFF. CDR3 in DNA: TGTGCCAGCAGCTCCGCACCCACGGGGAGCCCCTACAATGAGCAGTTCTTC.

The table lists this clone with a few counts. The chain uses TRBV21-1 and TRBJ1-5; the D segment call TRBD1 is taken from the table without a DNA check. TRBV21-1 is deemed a pseudogene. This CDR3 spans 18 amino acids. CDR3: CASSKRGDRGLSNQPQHF. DNA of the CDR3: TGTGCCAGCAGCAAGCGAGGAGACAGGGGGCTTAGCAATCAGCCCCAGCATTTT.